This is a list of T cell receptor beta chains from one sample in a study of blood T cell repertoires in COVID-19. Sequencing was performed with immunoSEQ multiplex PCR; in TCRdb, only in-frame clones are kept and a portion is missing. The sample has 50,000 to 70,000 clones, around nine tenths seen once; the top ten hold more than 6.5%. The sequencing sample was made of peripheral blood. The receptor source for this set is a human donor with active COVID-19. The donor label of this sample is uncertain. Both conserved end residues are part of each CDR3. The D gene is left open where the match is weak. Some rows have no size entry. The others give once, few or many, or a class for an expanded clone.

>-|TRBV4-1|TRBJ1-5|-|15
TGCGCCAGCAGCCTCTCCTGGGGAGTAAATCAGCCCCAGCATTTT
CASSLSWGVNQPQHF
>-|TRBV19|TRBJ1-1|-|14
TGTGCCAGTAGTTTTTCTCGGGGTAACACTGAAGCTTTCTTT
CASSFSRGNTEAFF
>-|TRBV30|TRBJ1-2|-|13
TGTGCCTGGAGGGGGCTCTTAAAGGGTGGCTACACCTTC
CAWRGLLKGGYTF
>-|TRBV5-6|TRBJ1-6|once|13
TGTGCCAGCAGCCGTAGCGACATTTCACCCCTCCACTTT
CASSRSDISPLHF
>-|TRBV5-4|TRBJ1-2|-|14
TGTGCCAGCAGCTATCCCGGAGCTAACTATGGCTACACCTTC
CASSYPGANYGYTF
>-|TRBV4-2|TRBJ1-3|-|17
TGTGCCAGCAGCCAAGTAGGGGCGTCCATTTCTGGAAACACCATATATTTT
CASSQVGASISGNTIYF
>TRBD1|TRBV5-6|TRBJ1-4|-|15
TGTGCCAGCAGCCCACCGGGACAGGGAACTGAAAAACTGTTTTTT
CASSPPGQGTEKLFF
>-|TRBV29-1|TRBJ2-3|-|12
TGCAGCGTTGAGTCAGACACAGATACGCAGTATTTT
CSVESDTDTQYF
>TRBD1|TRBV13|TRBJ2-1|-|19
TGTGCCAGCAGCTCCCACAGGGGGGCGATGTCAAGGGCGAACAATGAGCAGTTCTTC
CASSSHRGAMSRANNEQFF
>TRBD2|TRBV4-3|TRBJ2-7|-|17
TGCGCCAGCAGCCAAGATCGGGGCGGGAGGGCCCTCGACGAGCAGTACTTC
CASSQDRGGRALDEQYF
>-|TRBV3-1/TRBV3-2|TRBJ1-3|-|13
TGTGCCAGCAGACAGAACTCTGGAAACACCATATATTTT
CASRQNSGNTIYF
>TRBD1|TRBV23-1|TRBJ2-7|-|18
TGCGCCAGCAGTCAATTAATACCGGGACAGGGGGTACACTACGAGCAGTACTTC
CASSQLIPGQGVHYEQYF
>-|TRBV5-6|TRBJ1-1|-|14
TGTGCCAGCAGCTTGCTCGGGGGAAGCACTGAAGCTTTCTTT
CASSLLGGSTEAFF
>TRBD1|TRBV6-5|TRBJ1-4|-|15
TGTGCCAGCAGTCCGGCCGGGACAGGGAATGAAAAACTGTTTTTT
CASSPAGTGNEKLFF
>-|TRBV5-1|TRBJ2-2|-|15
TGCGCCAGCAGCTTGGCTCTAGCTGGCACCGGGGAGCTGTTTTTT
CASSLALAGTGELFF
>TRBD1|TRBV4-2|TRBJ2-2|-|18
TGTGCCAGCAGCCAAGATTCCCGACAGGGACGGATCACCGGGGAGCTGTTTTTT
CASSQDSRQGRITGELFF
>-|TRBV2|TRBJ1-6|-|14
TGTGCCAGCCTCCCGAGATTACCCCAATCACCCCTCCACTTT
CASLPRLPQSPLHF
>TRBD1|TRBV6-2/TRBV6-3|TRBJ1-2|-|17
TGTGCCAGCAGTTACTCGATTAGGGGGACAGGGGACTATGGCTACACCTTC
CASSYSIRGTGDYGYTF
>TRBD1|TRBV11-3|TRBJ2-2|-|18
TGTGCCAGCAGCTTAGGACAGGGGGTCGGTAAGGAGGCCGGGGAGCTGTTTTTT
CASSLGQGVGKEAGELFF
>TRBD2|TRBV28|TRBJ2-1|once|15
TGTGCCAGCAGTTTAGCGGGAGGCTCCTACAATGAGCAGTTCTTC
CASSLAGGSYNEQFF
>-|TRBV5-4|TRBJ2-7|few|14
TGTGCCAGCAGCTTATTTAACAGGGTCGGCGAGCAGTACTTC
CASSLFNRVGEQYF
>TRBD2|TRBV19|TRBJ2-1|-|14
TGTGCCAGTCTAGCGGGAGGAGGGCGAGGTGAGCAGTTCTTC
CASLAGGGRGEQFF
>TRBD1|TRBV13|TRBJ1-1|-|13
TGTGCCGCAACGCGGACAGGGCTTACTGAAGCTTTCTTT
CAATRTGLTEAFF
>TRBD2|TRBV2|TRBJ2-3|-|13
TGTGCCAGCAGTAGCGGGATGCAAGATACGCAGTATTTT
CASSSGMQDTQYF
>TRBD2|TRBV5-4|TRBJ2-3|-|14
TGTGCCAGCAGCTTGAAGCGGGGGGCAGATACGCAGTATTTT
CASSLKRGADTQYF
>-|TRBV3-1/TRBV3-2|TRBJ1-5|-|15
TGTGCCAGCAGCCAAGGGGGAGGAGCGAATCAGCCCCAGCATTTT
CASSQGGGANQPQHF
>-|TRBV9|TRBJ2-1|-|15
TGTGCCAGCAGCGAGGACCCCGGAGGTGTTAATGAGCAGTTCTTC
CASSEDPGGVNEQFF
>TRBD2|TRBV5-6|TRBJ2-7|-|16
TGTGCCAGCAGCCCGGGACTAGCGGGAGGTTCCTACGAGCAGTACTTC
CASSPGLAGGSYEQYF
>-|TRBV27|TRBJ1-5|once|15
TGTGCCAGCAGCCCAATGGGACTCCAAAGCCAGCCCCAGCATTTT
CASSPMGLQSQPQHF
>-|TRBV12-3/TRBV12-4|TRBJ1-1|-|13
TGTGCCAGCACCTTACAGGGTAGCACTGAAGCTTTCTTT
CASTLQGSTEAFF
>TRBD1|TRBV14|TRBJ2-1|-|15
TGTGCCAGCAGCCAGGGCAGGGGGCCTTACAATGAGCAGTTCTTC
CASSQGRGPYNEQFF
>TRBD1|TRBV9|TRBJ1-1|-|12
TGTGCCAGCAGCTTACAGGGGACTGAAGCTTTCTTT
CASSLQGTEAFF
>TRBD1|TRBV27|TRBJ2-2|-|14
TGTGCCAGCCGGCGACAGGGGGCGGCCGGGGAGCTGTTTTTT
CASRRQGAAGELFF
>TRBD2|TRBV6-5|TRBJ2-7|-|15
TGTGCCAGCAGCTGGACTAGCGGGGGCCTCTACGAGCAGTACTTC
CASSWTSGGLYEQYF
>-|TRBV3-1/TRBV3-2|TRBJ1-2|once|11
TGTGCCAGCAGCCAAGGGTTTTACGTAGTCTTC
CASSQGFYVVF
>TRBD2|TRBV4-1|TRBJ2-1|-|16
TGCGCCGGCAGCCAAGATGGGGGACTAGCGTGGAATGAGCAGTTCTTC
CAGSQDGGLAWNEQFF
>-|TRBV10-3|TRBJ1-5|-|12
TGTGCCATCAGTGAGCCGAATCAGCCCCAGCATTTT
CAISEPNQPQHF
>-|TRBV5-6|TRBJ2-1|-|15
TGTGCCAGCAGCTTGCGGGGGACCTCCTACAATGAGCAGTTCTTC
CASSLRGTSYNEQFF
>-|TRBV6-1|TRBJ1-2|-|17
TGTGCCAGCAGTGAAGGGTGGGTTGGCAGGGGATCGTCGGGCTACACCTTC
CASSEGWVGRGSSGYTF
>-|TRBV28|TRBJ1-5|-|15
TGTGCCAGCATCCTAGGGGGGGGCGGCAATCAGCCCCAGCATTTT
CASILGGGGNQPQHF
>-|TRBV7-9|TRBJ2-2|-|14
TGTGCCAGCAGCTTTGGCAGGGCAAGAGGGGAGCTGTTTTTT
CASSFGRARGELFF
>-|TRBV10-1|TRBJ1-1|-|12
TGCGCCAGCAGCTCCGGAGGGGCAGAAGCTTTCTTT
CASSSGGAEAFF